Included here is one T cell receptor (beta chain) sequence, with context. Antigen specificity is unknown. This sample was included in a study of glioma-infiltrating T cells after dendritic cell vaccination. Study overall: Patients had newly diagnosed or recurrent glioblastoma and received dendritic cell vaccines. Autologous tumor lysate-pulsed dendritic cell vaccination was given between about 2002 and 2013. Study-wide findings and caveats: Higher pretreatment TIL content predicted longer progression-free time and survival.

Noted time point: after dendritic cell vaccination, including at tumor progression/relapse. Only in-frame clones appear in the TCRdb table, and some are missing; sequencing was by immunoSEQ multiplex PCR. The repertoire holds about 9,200 clones, with roughly 77% as singletons. V dropped 10 bases and J dropped 5; count of bases not matched to a gene: 7. This CDR3 is 14 amino acids long. Germline V gene sequence: CDR1 ENHRY, CDR2 SYGVKD. Here the sequenced sample was blood, taken after dendritic cell vaccination. The chain links TRBV10-3 to TRBJ1-5; TRBD1 matches 11 bases. The receptor's source is a human donor with glioblastoma. CDR3 amino acids: CATRGTGGHQPQHF. The CDR3 DNA reads TGTGCCACAAGGGGGACAGGGGGACATCAGCCCCAGCATTTT.